These 30 T cell receptor beta chains share one sample of origin, sequenced in a study of post-analysis software for immune sequencing data. The antigens these receptors bind are not known. The study, taken as a whole, reports: When patients were compared with controls, 4 or 5 TRBV segments were more frequent, TRBV5-6, TRBV5-1 and TRBV20-1 among them.

Prepared libraries of TCR beta cDNA carried unique molecular identifiers. TCRdb called the PCR reads again in MiXCR, with one record for every CDR3 protein. The sample holds hundreds of thousands of distinct CDR3 sequences, over 35% seen once. Input material: blood. The source of these receptors is a girl between 10 and 17 years old with multiple sclerosis.

The V gene is TRBV12-3 or TRBV12-4, the J gene TRBJ1-1, with TRBD1 matching 7 bases. V trimming: 4 bases; J trimming: 11 bases; junction bases outside the gene matches: 13. This CDR3 region has 14 residues. The chain's CDR3 is CASSSPGTVGGAFF. The CDR3 coding sequence is TGTGCCAGCAGTTCACCGGGGACAGTTGGCGGGGCTTTCTTT.

The table lists this clonotype with a few counts. The rearrangement uses TRBV20-1 and TRBJ2-7; 11 positions match TRBD1. After removal of 7 bases from V and 5 bases from J, the junction contained 7 bases not matched to a gene. The CDR3 is made up of 13 amino acids. Germline loops: CDR1 DFQATT, CDR2 SNEGSKA (reference sequence). In nucleotides, the CDR3 is TGCAGTGTTCACCGGACAGGGGGCAACGAGCAGTACTTC. Translation: CSVHRTGGNEQYF.

The chain has TRBV24-1 and TRBJ2-1; possibly TRBD1 for D (6 bases). From germline, CDR1 is KGHDR and CDR2 SFDVKD. This CDR3 is built from 16 residues. V gave up 5 bases and J gave up 7 bases, with 20 bases separating them. As DNA, the CDR3 is TGTGCCACCAGTGGGGGGCAGATCCTTACTCTGAATGAGCAGTTCTTC. Its protein is CATSGGQILTLNEQFF.

The rearrangement links TRBV9 to TRBJ2-5; 12 positions match TRBD2. The J call may be wrong; the DNA end is better matched by TRBJ2-7. The CDR3 totals 17 residues. The germline CDR1 and CDR2 sequences are SGDLS and YYNGEE. The CDR3 DNA reads as TGTGCCAGCAGCGTCGAGACTAGCGGGAGTGGAACGGGCGAGCAGTACTTC. This codes for CASSVETSGSGTGEQYF.

The J gene is TRBJ1-6, the V gene TRBV7-2; unclear D gene. With 1 base removed from V and 9 bases from J, the gap between germline ends came to 10 bases. The CDR3 length is 14 residues. CDR1 is SGHTA, CDR2 FQGNSA, per germline. This CDR3 is CASSLGSEVSPLHF. As DNA, the CDR3 is TGTGCCAGCAGCTTAGGGTCGGAGGTTTCACCCCTCCACTTT.

The chain combines TRBV7-9 with TRBJ1-1; D remains unclear. CDR1 and CDR2 from the germline V gene are SEHNR and FQNEAQ (reference sequence). The CDR3 has 14 residues. The V end lost 5 bases, the J end lost 3 bases, and 13 bases lay between the germline ends. The CDR3 loop reads CASSPWTTDTEAFF. The CDR3 nucleotides are TGTGCCAGCAGCCCCTGGACCACGGACACTGAAGCTTTCTTT.

There are a few counts of this clonotype. This sequence joins TRBV7-2 and TRBJ2-1; 7 bases fit TRBD2. Germline V gives CDR1 SGHTA, CDR2 FQGNSA. Trimming removed 1 base from V and 10 bases from J; junction bases left unmatched: 7. The CDR3 is 14 amino acids. In DNA, the CDR3 is TGTGCCAGCAGCTTAGGAGTAGCCGGGGGGGAGCAGTTCTTC. This translates into CASSLGVAGGEQFF.

The chain is built from TRBV29-1 and TRBJ2-7, with a tentative D call TRBD2 (5 bases). V lost 6 bases and J lost 0, with 15 bases in between. Germline assignment: CDR1 SQVTM and CDR2 ANQGSEA. This CDR3 comprises 14 residues. CDR3 residues: CSVNEGRISYEQYF. DNA of the CDR3: TGCAGCGTAAACGAGGGAAGAATCTCCTACGAGCAGTACTTC.

CDR3 in DNA: TGCAGTACAGGGGCAGTAGACACCGGGGAGCTGTTTTTT. This translates into CSTGAVDTGELFF. The chain recombines TRBV20-1 with TRBJ2-2; TRBD1 matches at 7 bases. Germline CDR1 reads DFQATT; CDR2 reads SNEGSKA (reference sequence). V gave up 8 bases and J gave up 3 bases; unmatched junction bases: 6. The CDR3 loop spans 13 amino acids.

This clonotype was seen a few times. The genes are TRBV7-9 and TRBJ2-5, with D perhaps TRBD2 (6 bases). Trimming cost V 5 bases and J 3 bases, with 13 bases left between them. Germline loops: CDR1 SEHNR, CDR2 FQNEAQ (reference sequence). The CDR3 is made up of 14 amino acids. CDR3 nucleotides: TGTGCCAGCAGCCTCGCGGGATCAAAAGAGACCCAGTACTTC. This gives the protein CASSLAGSKETQYF.

Note on this clonotype: Its ends do not fully match the called genes, so a read error is possible. The V gene is TRBV10-3, the J gene TRBJ2-7, with D maybe TRBD2 (6 bases). Near its end, the DNA agrees better with TRBJ2-5, so the J call may be wrong. CDR1 ENHRY and CDR2 SYGVKD come from the germline V gene. This CDR3 has 14 amino acids. The CDR3 region has the DNA TGTGCCACCAGTGAGTCGGGCGGGGCAGAGACCCAGTACTTC. It translates to CATSESGGAETQYF.

This clonotype was counted ten times or more. The V call is TRBV15, the J call TRBJ2-1; TRBD2 might be the D (6 bases). Trimming took 4 bases from V and 8 from J, leaving 15 bases between them. This CDR3 is 14 amino acids long. Looked up from germline, CDR1 is LNHNV and CDR2 is YYDKDF (reference sequence). CDR3 in amino acids: CATSTELASDEQFF. The CDR3 DNA reads as TGTGCCACCAGCACAGAGCTAGCGTCCGATGAGCAGTTCTTC.

This clonotype was seen repeatedly, ten times or more. The rearrangement uses TRBV12-3 or TRBV12-4 and TRBJ2-1; a weak D match, TRBD2 (6 bases). The CDR3 is 15 amino acids. V lost 3 bases and J 5 bases, leaving 14 bases between the germline ends. The CDR3 nucleotides read TGTGCCAGCAGTTTCCCTGGACTAAGCCACAATGAGCAGTTCTTC. Protein: CASSFPGLSHNEQFF.

The genes are TRBV12-3 or TRBV12-4 and TRBJ1-2; no clear D gene. This CDR3 region has 14 residues. Trimming took 6 bases from V and 4 from J, leaving 15 bases between them. The CDR3 loop is CASSPPVVPYGYTF. The DNA of the CDR3 is TGTGCCAGCAGCCCACCGGTGGTCCCCTATGGCTACACCTTC.

The sample holds a few counts of this clonotype. The CDR3 nucleotides read TGCGCCAGCAGCCAACTCAGGGGCACAGATACGCAGTATTTT. It is translated as CASSQLRGTDTQYF. The chain links TRBV4-3 to TRBJ2-3, with D tentatively TRBD1 (5 bases). The CDR3 is made up of 14 amino acids. Germline CDR1 is LGHNA and CDR2 is YSLEER. The V gene lost 2 bases and the J gene lost 1 base, with 7 bases spanning the gap.

The V and J genes are TRBV12-3 or TRBV12-4 and TRBJ2-5; D uncertain. This CDR3 has 11 residues. V was trimmed by 4 bases and J by 4 bases, leaving 4 bases between them. In DNA form, the CDR3 reads TGTGCCAGCAGTTGGTCAGAGACCCAGTACTTC. Amino acid sequence: CASSWSETQYF.

The CDR3 sequence: CASRSEVGISNQPQHF. As DNA, the CDR3 is TGTGCCAGCAGGTCTGAGGTGGGAATAAGCAATCAGCCCCAGCATTTT. J is TRBJ1-5 and V is TRBV6-1, with D unclear. This CDR3 comprises 16 residues. V lost 6 bases and J 1 base, leaving 16 bases between the germline ends. The germline V gene has CDR1 MNHNS and CDR2 SASEGT.

The V and J genes are TRBV4-1 and TRBJ1-1, with D maybe TRBD1 (5 bases). Germline loops: CDR1 MGHRA, CDR2 YSYEKL. V lost 4 bases to trimming and J lost 1 base, with 16 bases between them. This CDR3 has 16 residues. The CDR3 reads CASSPLGPPENTEAFF. The CDR3 DNA sequence: TGCGCCAGCAGCCCACTGGGGCCCCCAGAGAACACTGAAGCTTTCTTT.

V and J are TRBV20-1 and TRBJ2-3; TRBD2 agrees at 10 bases. The V and J ends lost 0 bases and 4 bases, in that order; junction bases with no gene match: 7. Germline values: CDR1 DFQATT, CDR2 SNEGSKA (reference sequence). This CDR3 contains 16 residues. For the CDR3, the DNA is TGCAGTGCTAGAGATGATATGACTAGCGGGCCAGATACGCAGTATTTT. As protein: CSARDDMTSGPDTQYF.

The gene calls are TRBV4-1 and TRBJ1-5; no definite D call. Trimming took off 3 bases at V and 1 base at J, with 4 bases between the two ends. The CDR3 sequence is 13 residues long. CDR1 is MGHRA, CDR2 YSYEKL, per germline. CDR3 sequence: CASSQESNQPQHF. The CDR3 DNA reads TGCGCCAGCAGCCAGGAGAGCAATCAGCCCCAGCATTTT.

V usage is TRBV7-9 and J usage is TRBJ2-1; TRBD2 matches 7 bases. The J segment lost 13 bases and the V segment lost 10 bases, leaving 19 bases of the junction unmatched. Germline loops: CDR1 SEHNR, CDR2 FQNEAQ (reference sequence). The CDR3 loop spans 14 amino acids. CDR3 amino acids: CATSGGAGRETQFF. As DNA, the CDR3 is TGTGCCACTTCCGGGGGAGCGGGAAGGGAGACCCAGTTCTTC.

This rearrangement joins TRBV9 to TRBJ1-4; D gene unclear. The ends were cut back, 4 bases at V and 2 bases at J, with 12 bases in the middle. Germline V gives CDR1 SGDLS, CDR2 YYNGEE. The length of the CDR3 is 15 residues. The CDR3, as DNA: TGTGCCAGCAGCTTTAGTGGGGTGACTAATGAAAAACTGTTTTTT. Translation: CASSFSGVTNEKLFF.

V usage is TRBV20-1 and J usage is TRBJ2-3, with 8 positions matching TRBD2. CDR1 is DFQATT, CDR2 SNEGSKA, per germline (reference sequence). The CDR3 length is 13 residues. V was clipped by 2 bases and J by 8 bases; unmatched bases: 6. The CDR3 spells CSARLAGGGTQYF. The DNA of the CDR3 is TGCAGTGCTAGATTGGCGGGAGGCGGTACGCAGTATTTT.

This rearrangement joins TRBV10-2 to TRBJ2-5; unclear D gene. Judging by the DNA end, TRBJ2-7 fits better; the J call may be wrong. Germline values: CDR1 WSHSY, CDR2 SAAADI. This CDR3 has 13 residues. In DNA, the CDR3 is TGCGCCAGCAGTACGGAATCACCCTACGAGCAGTACTTC. It specifies CASSTESPYEQYF.

This sequence joins TRBV2 and TRBJ1-2; 8 bases line up with TRBD1. Germline V lookup: CDR1 SNHLY, CDR2 FYNNEI. There are 13 residues in the CDR3. With 5 bases clipped from V and 2 bases from J, the junction kept 1 base outside the gene matches. CDR3 in amino acids: CASSWDRNYGYTF. The CDR3 DNA reads as TGTGCCAGCAGTTGGGACAGGAACTATGGCTACACCTTC.

This chain uses TRBV7-3 with TRBJ2-7, with 8 positions matching TRBD2. J was trimmed by 2 bases and V by 5 bases; bases with no gene match: 8. This CDR3 has 15 residues. Germline V gene sequence: CDR1 SGHTA, CDR2 FQGTGA. In nucleotides, the CDR3 is TGTGCCAGCAGCCCTCGAGCGGGAGAGACCTACGAGCAGTACTTC. Amino acid sequence: CASSPRAGETYEQYF.

Points on this clonotype: At one end the junction does not follow the germline gene, possibly because of a read error. This rearrangement joins TRBV6-5 to TRBJ2-7, with a tentative D call TRBD2 (5 bases). Germline V CDR1 and CDR2: MNHEY, SVGAGI. The CDR3 is 13 amino acids. This CDR3 reads CASGYDGIYEQYF. The CDR3 DNA reads as TGTGCCAGCGGTTACGACGGGATCTACGAGCAGTACTTC.

Only a few counts were recorded for this clonotype. This chain connects TRBV3-1 to TRBJ2-7; D is possibly TRBD2 (6 bases). The V and J ends lost 4 bases and 3 bases respectively, with 16 bases between them. Germline values: CDR1 LGHDT, CDR2 YNNKEL (reference sequence). The CDR3 covers 15 residues. In DNA form, the CDR3 reads TGTGCCAGCAGCCCTAGGGACTCCATAAACTACGAGCAGTACTTC. This sequence encodes CASSPRDSINYEQYF.

This rearrangement joins TRBV30 to TRBJ2-3; the match to TRBD1 covers 11 bases. The V gene's germline CDR1 is GTSNPN and CDR2 SVGIG (reference sequence). J was trimmed by 4 bases and V by 7 bases; bases with no gene match: 1. CDR3 length: 12 residues. Here the CDR3 reads CALGQGADTQYF. The CDR3 DNA is TGTGCCTTGGGACAGGGGGCAGATACGCAGTATTTT.

This chain links TRBV2 with TRBJ1-1, with a tentative D call TRBD1 (6 bases). The germline V gene encodes CDR1 SNHLY and CDR2 FYNNEI. Trimming left V 0 bases short and J 2 bases short, with 10 bases between. The CDR3 runs 15 residues. This CDR3 is CASSEARGRNTEAFF. The CDR3 DNA reads TGTGCCAGCAGTGAAGCAAGGGGGAGAAACACTGAAGCTTTCTTT.